This TCR beta chain originates from a study of shared clonotypes between healthy human individuals. Study at large: Each donor contributed plates that comprised three CD4 naive, three CD4 memory, two CD8 naive and one CD8 memory. General observations from the study: Naive subsets generally exceeded memory subsets in estimated richness.

Remarks on this clone: The antigen remains unidentified.

Some clones are missing from TCRdb's copy, which holds only in-frame ones; the method was immunoSEQ multiplex PCR. Of about 2 million clones listed, roughly 94% were seen once; the top ten hold about 1.1%. CD45RO-negative, CCR7-selected cells formed the naive CD8 fraction, which excluded terminally differentiated effector memory CD45RA+ cells. The CDR3 totals 16 residues. Germline V lookup: CDR1 MDHEN, CDR2 SYDVKM. The trim removed 1 base at V and 0 bases at J, leaving 3 bases unmatched. This sequence was found in a man between 18 and 29 years old in good health. Sequencing was done on a sample of naive CD8+ T cells sorted from blood. V gene TRBV28 combines with J gene TRBJ1-2, with 9 bases that match TRBD1. The CDR3 coding sequence is TGTGCCAGCAGTTTATCACAGGGGGCGGCTAACTATGGCTACACCTTC. This gives the protein CASSLSQGAANYGYTF.